This T cell receptor beta chain was captured by sequencing in a study of siplizumab effects on memory and regulatory T cells. The study, taken as a whole, reports: Unstimulated subsets captured only a minor fraction of alloreactive clones. The study did not confirm that proliferating Tregs from siplizumab cultures were suppressive.

The length of the CDR3 is 18 residues. Trimming left V 5 bases short and J 1 base short, with 20 bases between. The germline CDR1 and CDR2 sequences are MRHNA and SNTAGT. The assay covered 95,000 to 100,000 TCR templates per sample. Assay used: immunoSEQ multiplex PCR; TCRdb lists only in-frame clones, some missing. The sample lists 100,000 or so clones, around 90% occurring once. In regard to this clone: The antigen is not known.

The clonotype comes from a human donor in good health. The specimen was non-Treg CD4+ T cells sorted from blood. This sequence joins TRBV6-4 and TRBJ2-2; D not certain. In DNA form, the CDR3 reads TGTGCCAGCAGTTCGTCGCCTCTCCTACGCGTGAACACCGGGGAGCTGTTTTTT. Translation: CASSSSPLLRVNTGELFF.